This T cell receptor (beta chain) was identified in a study of beta chain features in type 1 diabetes. This clone was seen more than once but under ten times. No antigen is known for it. The CDR3 is 12 residues long. The germline V gene encodes CDR1 KGHSH and CDR2 LQKENI. Trimming pared 3 bases from V and 13 bases from J, leaving 13 bases between. Of the isolated RNA, all was reverse transcribed, and so the sequenced material was expressed TCRB transcripts. Sequencing used immunoSEQ multiplex PCR; TCRdb keeps in-frame clones, though not all of them. The sample records over 350,000 clones, roughly 15% being singletons. General observations from the study: PCR may have favored shorter templates equally in patients and controls.

V gene TRBV18 combines with J gene TRBJ2-1; a weak D match, TRBD2 (6 bases). The sequencing input was naive CD4+ T cells from blood. The clonotype comes from a woman aged 18 to 35 in good health. The DNA for the CDR3 is TGTGCCAGCTCACCCGCCGGGGGTCCCCAGTTCTTC. This encodes CASSPAGGPQFF.